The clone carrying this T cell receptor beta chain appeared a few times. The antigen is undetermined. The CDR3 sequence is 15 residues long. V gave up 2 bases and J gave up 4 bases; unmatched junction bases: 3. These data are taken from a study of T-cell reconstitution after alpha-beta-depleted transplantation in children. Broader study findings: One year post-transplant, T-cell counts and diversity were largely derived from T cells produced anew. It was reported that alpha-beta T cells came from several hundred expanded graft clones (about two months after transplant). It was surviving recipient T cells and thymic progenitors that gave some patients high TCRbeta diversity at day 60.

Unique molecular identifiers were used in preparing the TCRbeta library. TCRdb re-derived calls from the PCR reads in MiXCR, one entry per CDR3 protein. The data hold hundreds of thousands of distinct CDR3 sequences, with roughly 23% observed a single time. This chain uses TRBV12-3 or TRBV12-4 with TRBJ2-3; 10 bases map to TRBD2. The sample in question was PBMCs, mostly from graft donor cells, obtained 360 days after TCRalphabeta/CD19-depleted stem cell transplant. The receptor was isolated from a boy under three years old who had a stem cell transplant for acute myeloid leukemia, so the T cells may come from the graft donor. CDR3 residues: CASSLTSGASDTQYF. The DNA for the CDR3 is TGTGCCAGCAGTTTAACTAGCGGGGCCTCAGATACGCAGTATTTT.